This T cell receptor beta chain was documented in a study of response to subunit inactivated influenza vaccine. Overall study findings and caveats: Authors suggested that a seasonal influenza vaccination recruits few new T cells each time.

With 2 bases removed from V and 4 bases from J, the gap between germline ends came to 10 bases. Per germline, CDR1 LGHDT and CDR2 YNNKEL (reference sequence). The CDR3 covers 14 residues. One entry per CDR3 protein results from TCRdb running MiXCR on the RT-PCR reads. This sample has some 600,000 distinct CDR3 sequences, with about 14% found just once. With regard to this clonotype: Its antigen is currently unknown.

The chain is built from TRBV3-1 and TRBJ2-3; no reliable D call. The sequencing used PBMCs from blood, collected 14 to 15 days before vaccination. The origin of this receptor is a man in his fifties who received an inactivated influenza vaccine. In DNA form, the CDR3 reads TGTGCCAGCAGCCAATTTTACCCGCCAGATACGCAGTATTTT. Protein sequence: CASSQFYPPDTQYF.